The 3 T cell receptor beta chains reported below all come from one sample, sequenced in a study of control samples from healthy donors and cancer patients. Using immunoSEQ multiplex PCR, the repertoire was profiled, and TCRdb retains in-frame clones only, with some absent. The sample contains tens of thousands of clones, over 80% of which appear only once. The sequenced sample consisted of blood. These receptor sequences come from a man aged 30-40 years in good health.

The chain recombines TRBV9 with TRBJ2-3, with TRBD2 matching over 8 bases. In germline, CDR1 is SGDLS, CDR2 YYNGEE. The CDR3 has 15 amino acids. The ends lost 3 bases at V and 1 base at J; junction bases unmatched: 4. In nucleotides, the CDR3 is TGTGCCAGCAGCGACCAGACTAGCGGCACAGATACGCAGTATTTT. This encodes CASSDQTSGTDTQYF.

The chain joins TRBV5-5 to TRBJ2-7; maybe TRBD1 (6 bases). The V end lost 3 bases, the J end lost 4 bases, and 14 bases lay between the germline ends. Germline V lookup: CDR1 SGHKS, CDR2 YYEKEE (reference sequence). This CDR3 comprises 14 residues. The CDR3 reads CASSWGQRNYEQYF. The CDR3 bases are TGTGCCAGCAGCTGGGGACAAAGAAATTACGAGCAGTACTTC.

This clone was detected only a few times. This rearrangement joins TRBV6-5 to TRBJ2-7, with 10 bases matching TRBD1. V was clipped by 9 bases and J by 3 bases; unmatched bases: 8. CDR1 is MNHEY, CDR2 SVGAGI, per germline. CDR3 length: 14 residues. The CDR3: CASEVGQGVYEQYF. The CDR3 region has the DNA TGTGCCAGTGAAGTTGGACAGGGGGTCTACGAGCAGTACTTC.